The text below deals with one T cell receptor (beta chain). This specimen belongs to a study of blood T cell repertoires in COVID-19. The J segment lost 6 bases and the V segment lost 6 bases, leaving 9 bases of the junction unmatched. CDR1 and CDR2 (germline): MNHEY, SVGAGI. The CDR3 spans 15 residues. Assay: immunoSEQ multiplex PCR; the TCRdb copy retains only in-frame clones and omits some. The table shows some 150,000 clones, with about 80% occurring only once. Material for sequencing was peripheral blood. The TCR originated in a man between 65 and 85 years old with acute or convalescent COVID-19. The genes are TRBV6-5 and TRBJ2-7; 12 bases match TRBD1. This CDR3 is CASSQNRDRGREQYF. DNA for the CDR3: TGTGCCAGCAGCCAAAACCGGGACAGGGGGCGCGAGCAGTACTTC.